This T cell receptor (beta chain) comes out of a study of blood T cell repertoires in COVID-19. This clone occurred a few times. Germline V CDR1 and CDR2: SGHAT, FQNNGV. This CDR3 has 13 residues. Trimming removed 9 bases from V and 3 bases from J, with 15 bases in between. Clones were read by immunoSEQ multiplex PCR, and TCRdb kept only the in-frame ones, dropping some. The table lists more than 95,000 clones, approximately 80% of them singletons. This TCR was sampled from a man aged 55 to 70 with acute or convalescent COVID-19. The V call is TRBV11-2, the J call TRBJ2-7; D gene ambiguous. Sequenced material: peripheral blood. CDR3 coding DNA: TGTGCCAGTACTTCCCAGGTCGGCTACGAGCAGTACTTC. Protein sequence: CASTSQVGYEQYF. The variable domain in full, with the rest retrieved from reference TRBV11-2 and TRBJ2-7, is EAGVAQSPRYKIIEKRQSVAFWCNPISGHATLYWYQQILGQGPKLLIQFQNNGVVDDSQLPKDRFSAERLKGVDSTLKIQPAKLEDSAVYLCASTSQVGYEQYFGPGTRLTVT.